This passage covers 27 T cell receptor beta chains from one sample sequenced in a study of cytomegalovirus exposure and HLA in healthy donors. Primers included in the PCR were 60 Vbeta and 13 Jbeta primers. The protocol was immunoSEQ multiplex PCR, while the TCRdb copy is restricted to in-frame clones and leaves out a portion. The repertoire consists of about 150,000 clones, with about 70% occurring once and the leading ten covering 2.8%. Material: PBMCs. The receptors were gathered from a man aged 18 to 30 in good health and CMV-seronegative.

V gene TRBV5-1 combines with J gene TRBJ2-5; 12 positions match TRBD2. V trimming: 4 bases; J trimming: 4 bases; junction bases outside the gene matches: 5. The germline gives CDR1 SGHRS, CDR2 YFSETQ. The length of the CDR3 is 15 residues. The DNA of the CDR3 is TGCGCCAGCAGCCGACTAGCGGGGGTGGGAGAGACCCAGTACTTC. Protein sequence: CASSRLAGVGETQYF.

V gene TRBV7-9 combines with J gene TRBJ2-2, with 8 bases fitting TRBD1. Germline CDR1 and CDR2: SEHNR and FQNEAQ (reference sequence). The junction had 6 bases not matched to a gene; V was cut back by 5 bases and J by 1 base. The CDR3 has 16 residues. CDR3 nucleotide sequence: TGTGCCAGCAGCCTACCCGGGACAGGGAACACCGGGGAGCTGTTTTTT. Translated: CASSLPGTGNTGELFF.

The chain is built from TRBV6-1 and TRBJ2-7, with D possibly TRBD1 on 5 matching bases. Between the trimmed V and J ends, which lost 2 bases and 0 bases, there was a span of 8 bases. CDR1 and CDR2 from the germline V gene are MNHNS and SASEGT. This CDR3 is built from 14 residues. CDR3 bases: TGTGCCAGCAGTGAACTGACAGACTCCTACGAGCAGTACGTC. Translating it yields CASSELTDSYEQYV.

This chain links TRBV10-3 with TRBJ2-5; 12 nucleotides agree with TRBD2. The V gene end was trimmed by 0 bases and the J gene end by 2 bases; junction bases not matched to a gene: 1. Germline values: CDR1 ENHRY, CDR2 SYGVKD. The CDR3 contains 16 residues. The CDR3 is CAISESTSGGQETQYF. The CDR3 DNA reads TGTGCCATCAGTGAGTCGACTAGCGGGGGACAAGAGACCCAGTACTTC.

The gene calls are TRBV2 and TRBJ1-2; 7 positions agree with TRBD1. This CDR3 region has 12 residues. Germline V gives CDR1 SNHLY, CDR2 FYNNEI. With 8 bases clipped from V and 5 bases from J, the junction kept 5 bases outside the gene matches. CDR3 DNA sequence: TGTGCCAGCGGGACAGACTCTTATGGCTACACCTTC. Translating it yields CASGTDSYGYTF.

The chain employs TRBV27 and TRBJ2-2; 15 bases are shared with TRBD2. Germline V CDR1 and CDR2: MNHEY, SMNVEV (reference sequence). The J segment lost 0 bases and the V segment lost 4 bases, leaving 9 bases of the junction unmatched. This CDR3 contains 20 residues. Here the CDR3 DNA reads TGTGCCAGCAGTTCAACCGGACTAGCGGGGGGGAACGCGAACACCGGGGAGCTGTTTTTT. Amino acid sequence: CASSSTGLAGGNANTGELFF.

The CDR3 DNA sequence: TGTGCCAGCAGCTTATCGGAGACAGTTGAAGCTTTCTTT. Its translation is CASSLSETVEAFF. The chain combines TRBV7-9 with TRBJ1-1, with D tentatively TRBD1 (5 bases). Germline V gives CDR1 SEHNR, CDR2 FQNEAQ (reference sequence). Trimming pared 2 bases from V and 7 bases from J, leaving 11 bases between. The CDR3 is 13 residues long.

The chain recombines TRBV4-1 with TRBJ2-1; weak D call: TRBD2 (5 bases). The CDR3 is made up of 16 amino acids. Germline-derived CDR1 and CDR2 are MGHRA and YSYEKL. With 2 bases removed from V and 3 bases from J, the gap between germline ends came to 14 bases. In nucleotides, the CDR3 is TGCGCCAGCAGCCAACTTCGGGGTCGGGACTACAATGAGCAGTTCTTC. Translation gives CASSQLRGRDYNEQFF.

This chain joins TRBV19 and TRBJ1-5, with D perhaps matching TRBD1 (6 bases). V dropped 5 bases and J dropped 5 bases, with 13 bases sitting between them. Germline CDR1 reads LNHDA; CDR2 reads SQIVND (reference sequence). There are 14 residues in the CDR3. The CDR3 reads CASSLDSQDQPQHF. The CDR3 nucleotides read TGTGCCAGTAGTTTGGACAGCCAAGATCAGCCCCAGCATTTT.

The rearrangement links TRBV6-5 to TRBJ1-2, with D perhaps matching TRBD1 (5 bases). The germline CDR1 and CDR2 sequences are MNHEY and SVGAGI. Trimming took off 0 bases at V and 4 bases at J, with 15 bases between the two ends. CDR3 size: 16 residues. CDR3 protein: CASSYSAGGHGYGYTF. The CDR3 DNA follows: TGTGCCAGCAGTTACTCAGCCGGGGGTCACGGCTATGGCTACACCTTC.

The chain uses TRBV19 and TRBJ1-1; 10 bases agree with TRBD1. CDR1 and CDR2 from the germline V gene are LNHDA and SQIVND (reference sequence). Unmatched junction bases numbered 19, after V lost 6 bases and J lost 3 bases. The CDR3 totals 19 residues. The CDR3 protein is CASRSGVGGTGDFDTEAFF. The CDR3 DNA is TGTGCCAGTAGGTCGGGGGTGGGCGGGACAGGGGATTTCGACACTGAAGCTTTCTTT.

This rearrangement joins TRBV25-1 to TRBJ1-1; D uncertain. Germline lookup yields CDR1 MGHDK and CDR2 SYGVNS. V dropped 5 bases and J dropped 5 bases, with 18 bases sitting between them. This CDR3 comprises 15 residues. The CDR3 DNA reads TGTGCCAGCAGTCACACGCGGGCGCCGGGGACTGAAGCTTTCTTT. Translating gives CASSHTRAPGTEAFF.

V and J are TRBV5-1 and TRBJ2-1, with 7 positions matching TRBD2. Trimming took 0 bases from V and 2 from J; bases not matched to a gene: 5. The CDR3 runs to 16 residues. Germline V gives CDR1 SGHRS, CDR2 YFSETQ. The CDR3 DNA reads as TGCGCCAGCAGCTTGGAAGGACTAGACGCCTACAATGAGCAGTTCTTC. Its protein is CASSLEGLDAYNEQFF.

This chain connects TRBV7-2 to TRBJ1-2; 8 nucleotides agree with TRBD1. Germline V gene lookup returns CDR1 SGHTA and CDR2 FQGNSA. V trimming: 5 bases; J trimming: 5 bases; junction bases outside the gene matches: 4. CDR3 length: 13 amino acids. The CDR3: CASSPGGEYGYTF. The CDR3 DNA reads TGTGCCAGCAGCCCAGGGGGCGAGTATGGCTACACCTTC.

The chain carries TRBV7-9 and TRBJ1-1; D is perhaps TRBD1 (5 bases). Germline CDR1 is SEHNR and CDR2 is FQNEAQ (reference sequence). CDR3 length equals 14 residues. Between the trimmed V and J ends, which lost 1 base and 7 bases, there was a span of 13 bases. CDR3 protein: CASSLVGAVNEAFF. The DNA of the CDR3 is TGTGCCAGCAGCTTAGTAGGGGCGGTCAATGAAGCTTTCTTT.

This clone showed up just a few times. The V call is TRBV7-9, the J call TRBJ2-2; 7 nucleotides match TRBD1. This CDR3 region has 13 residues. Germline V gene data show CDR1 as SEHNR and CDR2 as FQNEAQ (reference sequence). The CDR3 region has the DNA TGTGCAGCTAGGGGGCGCAACACCGGGGAGCTGTTTTTT. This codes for CAARGRNTGELFF. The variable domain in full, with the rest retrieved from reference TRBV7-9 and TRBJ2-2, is DTGVSQNPRHKITKRGQNVTFRCDPISEHNRLYWYRQTLGQGPEFLTYFQNEAQLEKSRLLSDRFSAERPKGSFSTLEIQRTEQGDSAMYLCAARGRNTGELFFGEGSRLTVL.

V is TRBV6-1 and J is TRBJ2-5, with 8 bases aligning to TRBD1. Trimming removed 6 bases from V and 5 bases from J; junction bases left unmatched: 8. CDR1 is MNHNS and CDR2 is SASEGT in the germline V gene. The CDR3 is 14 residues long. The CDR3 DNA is TGTGCCAGCAGCGCCGGACAGGGATGGGAGACCCAGTACTTC. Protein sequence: CASSAGQGWETQYF.

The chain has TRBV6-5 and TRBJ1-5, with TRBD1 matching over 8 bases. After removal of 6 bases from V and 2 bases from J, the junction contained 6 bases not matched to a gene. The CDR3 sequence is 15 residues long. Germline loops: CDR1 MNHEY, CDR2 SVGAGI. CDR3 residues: CASSLGQGGNQPQHF. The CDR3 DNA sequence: TGTGCCAGCAGCCTCGGACAGGGCGGCAATCAGCCCCAGCATTTT.

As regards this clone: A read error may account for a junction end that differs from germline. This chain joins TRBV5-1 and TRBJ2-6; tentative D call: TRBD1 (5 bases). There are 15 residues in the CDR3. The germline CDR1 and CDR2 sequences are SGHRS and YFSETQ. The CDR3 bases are TGCGCCAGCAGCTTGGTGTGGTCTGGGGCCAACGGCCTGACTTTC. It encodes CASSLVWSGANGLTF.

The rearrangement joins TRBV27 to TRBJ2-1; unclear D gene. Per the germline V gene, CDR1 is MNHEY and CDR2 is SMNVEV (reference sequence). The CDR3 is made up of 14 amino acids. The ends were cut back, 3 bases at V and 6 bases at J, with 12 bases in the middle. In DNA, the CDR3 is TGTGCCAGCAGTTTTTCTGGGCTGGGCAATGAGCAGTTCTTC. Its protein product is CASSFSGLGNEQFF.

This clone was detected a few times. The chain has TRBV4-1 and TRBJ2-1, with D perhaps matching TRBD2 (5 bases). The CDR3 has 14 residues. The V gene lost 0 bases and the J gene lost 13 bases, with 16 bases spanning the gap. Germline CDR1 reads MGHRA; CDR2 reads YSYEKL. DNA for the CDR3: TGCGCCAGCAGCCAAGAAGTGAGGGTGCACAATCAGTTCTTC. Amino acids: CASSQEVRVHNQFF.

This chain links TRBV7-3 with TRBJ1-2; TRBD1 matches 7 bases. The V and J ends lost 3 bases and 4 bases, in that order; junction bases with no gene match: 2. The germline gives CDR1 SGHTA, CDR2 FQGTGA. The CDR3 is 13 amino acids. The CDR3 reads CASSLTGRYGYTF. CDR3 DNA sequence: TGTGCCAGCAGCTTGACAGGGCGCTATGGCTACACCTTC.

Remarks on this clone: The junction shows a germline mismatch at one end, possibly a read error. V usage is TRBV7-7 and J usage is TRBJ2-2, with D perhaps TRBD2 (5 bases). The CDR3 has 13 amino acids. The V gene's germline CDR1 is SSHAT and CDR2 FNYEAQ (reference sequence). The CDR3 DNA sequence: TGTGCTAGCAGCCCTAGCAGCACCGGGGAGCTGTTTTTT. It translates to CASSPSSTGELFF.

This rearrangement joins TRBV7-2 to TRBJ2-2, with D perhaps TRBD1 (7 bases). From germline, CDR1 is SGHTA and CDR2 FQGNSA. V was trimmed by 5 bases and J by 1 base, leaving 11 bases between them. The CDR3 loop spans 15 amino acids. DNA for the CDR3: TGTGCCAGCAGCGCCAGGGGGGAGAACACCGGGGAGCTGTTTTTT. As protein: CASSARGENTGELFF.

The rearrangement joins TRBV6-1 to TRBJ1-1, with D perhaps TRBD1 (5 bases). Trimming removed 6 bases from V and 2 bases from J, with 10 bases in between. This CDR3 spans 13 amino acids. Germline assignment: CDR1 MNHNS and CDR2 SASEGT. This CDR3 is CASSSDSNTEAFF. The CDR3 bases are TGTGCCAGCAGCTCCGACAGTAACACTGAAGCTTTCTTT.

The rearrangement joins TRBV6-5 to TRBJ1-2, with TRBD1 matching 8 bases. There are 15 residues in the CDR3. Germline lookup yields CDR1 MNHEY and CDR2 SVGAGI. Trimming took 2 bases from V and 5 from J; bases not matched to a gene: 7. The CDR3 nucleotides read TGTGCCAGCAGTTACCTTACAGGGGGAGAGTATGGCTACACCTTC. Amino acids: CASSYLTGGEYGYTF.

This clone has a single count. This chain's CDR3 is CSAGQGVYNEQFF. For the CDR3, the DNA is TGCAGCGCGGGACAGGGGGTCTACAATGAGCAGTTCTTC. The chain links TRBV29-1 to TRBJ2-1; 11 bases match TRBD1. CDR1 SQVTM and CDR2 ANQGSEA come from the germline V gene. This CDR3 region has 13 residues. V shed 7 bases, J shed 3 bases, and the junction held 2 bases outside the gene matches.